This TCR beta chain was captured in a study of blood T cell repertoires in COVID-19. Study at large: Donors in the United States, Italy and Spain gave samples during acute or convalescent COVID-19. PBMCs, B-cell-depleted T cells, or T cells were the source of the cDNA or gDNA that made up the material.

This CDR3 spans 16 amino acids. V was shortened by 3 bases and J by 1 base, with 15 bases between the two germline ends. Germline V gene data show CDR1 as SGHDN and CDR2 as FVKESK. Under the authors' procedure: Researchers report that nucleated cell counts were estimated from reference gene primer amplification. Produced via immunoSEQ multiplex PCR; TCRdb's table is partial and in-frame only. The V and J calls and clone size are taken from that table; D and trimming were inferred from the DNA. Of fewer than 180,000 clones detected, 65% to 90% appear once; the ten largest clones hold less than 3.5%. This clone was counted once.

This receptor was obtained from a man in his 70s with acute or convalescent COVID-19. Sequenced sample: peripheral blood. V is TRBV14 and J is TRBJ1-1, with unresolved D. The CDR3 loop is CASSQESRSWNTEAFF. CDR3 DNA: TGTGCCAGCAGCCAGGAGTCACGAAGCTGGAACACTGAAGCTTTCTTT.